The source of this T cell receptor (beta chain) is a study of siplizumab effects on memory and regulatory T cells. Roughly 100,000 TCR templates per sample were assayed. Clones were sequenced by immunoSEQ multiplex PCR, and TCRdb holds only the in-frame ones, with some missing. The sample carries around 26,000 clones, around 84% recorded once. Study results and caveats: The naive T cell population seemed more diverse than memory cells and seemed a major contributor to the alloresponse. There was no confirmation of the suppressive function of proliferating Tregs from siplizumab cultures.

The CDR3 totals 16 residues. V trimming: 4 bases; J trimming: 6 bases; junction bases outside the gene matches: 8. Per the germline V gene, CDR1 is SGHDT and CDR2 is YYEEEE. As to this clone: What it binds is not known.

The rearrangement joins TRBV5-6 to TRBJ2-2; 11 bases agree with TRBD1. The TCR originated in a human donor in good health. The sequenced material came from memory CD4+ T cells sorted from blood. In DNA form, the CDR3 reads TGTGCCAGCAGCCTCGGGACAGGGGGGGTTGCCGGGGAGCTGTTTTTT. Its protein is CASSLGTGGVAGELFF.